The 31 T cell receptor beta chains presented below share a single source sample, sequenced in a study of blood T cell repertoires in COVID-19. Sequenced by immunoSEQ multiplex PCR; TCRdb stores in-frame clones only, minus some. The sample has some 140,000 clones, roughly four fifths seen once. The sequencing sample was made of peripheral blood. These receptors were obtained from a human donor in a cohort sampled during active COVID-19.

This clone was recorded a few times. This chain links TRBV2 with TRBJ1-6; D possibly corresponds to TRBD1 (5 bases). Trimming left V 1 base short and J 9 bases short, with 13 bases between. CDR3 length equals 15 residues. Germline assignment: CDR1 SNHLY and CDR2 FYNNEI. CDR3 in DNA: TGTGCCAGCAGTGAAGGGGGGGGAAGGAGTTCACCCCTCCACTTT. This codes for CASSEGGGRSSPLHF.

The gene calls are TRBV5-1 and TRBJ2-7; D may be TRBD1 (5 bases). The V end lost 3 bases, the J end lost 1 base, and 11 bases lay between the germline ends. CDR1 is SGHRS, CDR2 YFSETQ, per germline. The CDR3 loop spans 14 amino acids. CDR3 in DNA: TGCGCCAGCAGCTCCACGACAGCTTCCTACGAGCAGTACTTC. It is translated as CASSSTTASYEQYF.

The gene calls are TRBV6-2 or TRBV6-3 and TRBJ1-5; D might be TRBD1 (6 bases). The V end was cut by 6 bases, the J end by 7 bases, with 13 bases between. The CDR3 has 13 residues. In germline, CDR1 is MNHEY, CDR2 SVGEGT. The CDR3 sequence is CASSGTQKQPQHF. The CDR3 nucleotides read TGTGCCAGCAGCGGGACACAAAAACAGCCCCAGCATTTT.

The chain is built from TRBV25-1 and TRBJ2-2; TRBD2 matches 13 bases. The junction had 9 bases not matched to a gene; V was cut back by 8 bases and J by 3 bases. Germline-derived CDR1 and CDR2 are MGHDK and SYGVNS. CDR3 length: 17 amino acids. The CDR3 DNA reads as TGTGCCAGCCGTATAACTAGCGGGGGGGGCGACACCGGGGAGCTGTTTTTT. This gives the protein CASRITSGGGDTGELFF. Variable domain in full (rest from reference TRBV25-1 and TRBJ2-2): EADIYQTPRYLVIGTGKKITLECSQTMGHDKMYWYQQDPGMELHLIHYSYGVNSTEKGDLSSESTVSRIRTEHFPLTLESARPSHTSQYLCASRITSGGGDTGELFFGEGSRLTVL.

The chain joins TRBV5-6 to TRBJ1-2; D is unclear. CDR1 and CDR2 (germline): SGHDT, YYEEEE. Trimming cost V 0 bases and J 8 bases, with 11 bases left between them. The length of the CDR3 is 13 residues. The DNA of the CDR3 is TGTGCCAGCAGCTTGGTGAGGGTGAGAGGCTACACCTTC. This gives the protein CASSLVRVRGYTF.

The V call is TRBV7-9, the J call TRBJ1-6; 10 bases fit TRBD1. V lost 6 bases and J lost 6; bases outside the gene matches: 11. The V gene's germline CDR1 is SEHNR and CDR2 FQNEAQ (reference sequence). This CDR3 is 17 amino acids long. CDR3 protein: CASSSGKGQGINSPLHF. CDR3 DNA: TGTGCCAGCAGTTCCGGGAAGGGACAGGGGATTAATTCACCCCTCCACTTT.

V usage is TRBV30 and J usage is TRBJ1-2; perhaps TRBD1 as D (5 bases). The CDR3 totals 16 residues. The V gene's germline CDR1 is GTSNPN and CDR2 SVGIG (reference sequence). Trimming cost V 5 bases and J 2 bases, with 21 bases left between them. DNA of the CDR3: TGTGCCTGGCTCATCCGCCAGGGTAAGGAGAACTATGGCTACACCTTC. This gives the protein CAWLIRQGKENYGYTF.

The chain is built from TRBV6-5 and TRBJ2-7; 7 bases are shared with TRBD2. Germline CDR1 reads MNHEY; CDR2 reads SVGAGI. The CDR3 has 12 amino acids. With 5 bases clipped from V and 5 bases from J, the junction kept 3 bases outside the gene matches. In DNA, the CDR3 is TGTGCCAGCAGTCGGGGGGAGGACGAGCAGTACTTC. Its protein product is CASSRGEDEQYF.

The CDR3 DNA sequence: TGTGCCAGTAGTATAGGTGGACAGGGCTACAATGAGCAGTTCTTC. Residues: CASSIGGQGYNEQFF. The rearrangement uses TRBV19 and TRBJ2-1, with TRBD1 matching over 8 bases. V shed 1 base, J shed 3 bases, and the junction held 2 bases outside the gene matches. The CDR3 is 15 amino acids. Germline V gene data show CDR1 as LNHDA and CDR2 as SQIVND (reference sequence).

The chain carries TRBV19 and TRBJ2-7; D possibly corresponds to TRBD2 (5 bases). V lost 4 bases and J 7 bases, leaving 14 bases between the germline ends. The CDR3 loop spans 13 amino acids. Germline-derived CDR1 and CDR2 are LNHDA and SQIVND (reference sequence). The CDR3 region has the DNA TGTGCCAGTAGTAAGGGCCCGGGCGGGGAGCAGTACTTC. Translating it yields CASSKGPGGEQYF.

The V gene is TRBV30, the J gene TRBJ2-2, with D perhaps TRBD1 (6 bases). The germline V gene has CDR1 GTSNPN and CDR2 SVGIG (reference sequence). The CDR3 loop spans 15 amino acids. V lost 0 bases and J 0 bases, leaving 8 bases between the germline ends. For the CDR3, the DNA is TGTGCCTGGAGTGTAAAGGGGGCGAACACCGGGGAGCTGTTTTTT. The encoded protein is CAWSVKGANTGELFF.

J is TRBJ2-7 and V is TRBV2, with 9 bases lining up with TRBD1. The CDR3 totals 16 residues. Germline V lookup: CDR1 SNHLY, CDR2 FYNNEI. The V and J ends lost 4 bases and 3 bases, in that order; junction bases with no gene match: 10. CDR3 DNA sequence: TGTGCCAGCAGTGCTAGGGTGGGACAGGGTCGCTACGAGCAGTACTTC. Protein product: CASSARVGQGRYEQYF.

This chain uses TRBV28 with TRBJ1-5; 9 positions match TRBD1. Germline V lookup: CDR1 MDHEN, CDR2 SYDVKM. V gave up 1 base and J gave up 2 bases; unmatched junction bases: 9. CDR3 length equals 18 residues. CDR3 region: CASSLSRTGVRGNQPQHF. The CDR3 region has the DNA TGTGCCAGCAGTTTATCCCGGACAGGGGTTAGGGGCAATCAGCCCCAGCATTTT.

This clone was seen once. The rearrangement joins TRBV10-3 to TRBJ2-3; 13 nucleotides line up with TRBD2. The germline gives CDR1 ENHRY, CDR2 SYGVKD. V lost 6 bases to trimming and J lost 0 bases; unmatched junction nucleotides: 3. This CDR3 comprises 16 residues. The CDR3 protein is CAIRGTSGASTDTQYF. The CDR3 DNA reads as TGTGCCATCAGGGGGACTAGCGGGGCCAGCACAGATACGCAGTATTTT.

This clone was found once. CDR3 nucleotides: TGCAGCGCCAACATGGCGGCCTACAATGAGCAGTTCTTC. Protein sequence: CSANMAAYNEQFF. J is TRBJ2-1 and V is TRBV29-1; D not resolved. The V gene lost 7 bases and the J gene lost 2 bases, with 12 bases spanning the gap. Germline loops: CDR1 SQVTM, CDR2 ANQGSEA. This CDR3 is 13 amino acids long.

The chain links TRBV10-3 to TRBJ2-7; D unresolved. The CDR3 loop spans 14 amino acids. The germline CDR1 and CDR2 sequences are ENHRY and SYGVKD. Trimming took off 0 bases at V and 3 bases at J, with 9 bases between the two ends. CDR3 region: CAISESVVYYEQYF. CDR3 DNA sequence: TGTGCCATCAGTGAGTCAGTAGTATACTACGAGCAGTACTTC.

A note on this clone: The sample contains more than one DNA sequence encoding this CDR3. V and J are TRBV27 and TRBJ1-5; D might be TRBD1 (5 bases). CDR1 and CDR2 from the germline V gene are MNHEY and SMNVEV (reference sequence). V lost 3 bases to trimming and J lost 1 base, with 7 bases between them. The CDR3 totals 14 residues. CDR3 nucleotide sequence: TGTGCCAGCAGTTTTCGGGGGAGCAATCAGCCCCAGCATTTT. Its protein is CASSFRGSNQPQHF.

This rearrangement joins TRBV12-3 or TRBV12-4 to TRBJ1-1, with D maybe TRBD1 (5 bases). The CDR3 has 12 amino acids. V was trimmed by 6 bases and J by 6 bases, leaving 11 bases between them. CDR3 in DNA: TGTGCCAGCAGAACCGACAGTCCTGAAGCTTTCTTT. Amino acids: CASRTDSPEAFF.

The genes are TRBV9 and TRBJ2-5, with unresolved D. Germline loops: CDR1 SGDLS, CDR2 YYNGEE. The V end was cut by 3 bases, the J end by 1 base, with 10 bases between. This CDR3 has 14 amino acids. The CDR3 DNA reads TGTGCCAGCAGCGCCTCTAACCCCCAAGAGACCCAGTACTTC. Translated, it gives CASSASNPQETQYF.

The chain employs TRBV5-1 and TRBJ1-5; D not certain. V lost 0 bases and J lost 4, with 11 bases in between. The CDR3 has 15 residues. Germline loops: CDR1 SGHRS, CDR2 YFSETQ. The CDR3 bases are TGCGCCAGCAGCTTGGGCCCGCCGGGTAATCAGCCCCAGCATTTT. Translation gives CASSLGPPGNQPQHF.

Note on this clone: A read error may account for a junction end that differs from germline. The chain joins TRBV11-2 to TRBJ1-3; no clear D. From germline, CDR1 is SGHAT and CDR2 FQNNGV. This CDR3 comprises 13 residues. CDR3 sequence: CASSTGPGDTIYF. As DNA, the CDR3 is TGTGCCAGCAGCACCGGCCCTGGAGACACCATATATTTT.

V gene TRBV5-6 combines with J gene TRBJ2-7; D may be TRBD2 (5 bases). Germline values: CDR1 SGHDT, CDR2 YYEEEE. The CDR3 sequence is 15 residues long. The V end lost 3 bases, the J end lost 2 bases, and 15 bases lay between the germline ends. This chain's CDR3 is CASSSDSTAAYEQYF. For the CDR3, the DNA is TGTGCCAGCAGCTCGGACTCAACTGCGGCCTACGAGCAGTACTTC.

This clone has a single count. The chain is built from TRBV2 and TRBJ1-1, with D maybe TRBD1 (5 bases). Trimming removed 4 bases from V and 6 bases from J, with 15 bases in between. The CDR3 totals 14 residues. Germline V gene data show CDR1 as SNHLY and CDR2 as FYNNEI. In DNA form, the CDR3 reads TGTGCCAGCAGTGCTCAACCGGGGGGTCCTGAAGCTTTCTTT. Its translation is CASSAQPGGPEAFF.

This sequence joins TRBV4-1 and TRBJ2-1, with D possibly matching TRBD2 (6 bases). The CDR3 runs 15 residues. Germline loops: CDR1 MGHRA, CDR2 YSYEKL. The ends were cut back, 0 bases at V and 9 bases at J, with 15 bases in the middle. The CDR3 here is CASSQEPHSGVEQFF. The CDR3 region has the DNA TGCGCCAGCAGCCAAGAGCCTCATTCGGGGGTTGAGCAGTTCTTC.

This rearrangement joins TRBV7-8 to TRBJ2-2; 8 nucleotides agree with TRBD2. V lost 2 bases to trimming and J lost 0 bases; unmatched junction nucleotides: 8. Germline CDR1 and CDR2: SGHVS and FQNEAQ. This CDR3 is 18 amino acids long. CDR3 loop: CASSLIPGGYANTGELFF. In DNA form, the CDR3 reads TGTGCCAGCAGCTTAATTCCGGGGGGGTACGCGAACACCGGGGAGCTGTTTTTT.

The genes are TRBV5-1 and TRBJ1-2; TRBD1 aligns across 7 bases. Trimming at V came to 3 bases and at J to 5 bases, leaving 4 bases not matched to a gene. The germline gives CDR1 SGHRS, CDR2 YFSETQ. The length of the CDR3 is 13 residues. The CDR3: CASSSGTAYGYTF. CDR3 sequence (DNA): TGCGCCAGCAGCTCCGGGACAGCGTATGGCTACACCTTC.

The V and J genes are TRBV27 and TRBJ2-7; 8 bases fit TRBD1. The CDR3 has 16 amino acids. Germline V CDR1 and CDR2: MNHEY, SMNVEV (reference sequence). Germline trimming cut 6 bases from V and 6 bases from J; bases unmatched to any gene: 16. The CDR3 here is CASSRDPTGGFGEQYF. CDR3 DNA sequence: TGTGCCAGCAGCCGCGATCCAACAGGGGGTTTCGGCGAGCAGTACTTC.

This chain joins TRBV1 and TRBJ2-1; the D call of TRBD2 is as the table states it, not checked on the DNA. TRBV1 is given as a pseudogene. The CDR3 has 17 residues. The CDR3 DNA reads TGCACCAGCAGCCAAATGGAACCGGGAGCACTGGACAATGAGCAGTTCTTC. This gives the protein CTSSQMEPGALDNEQFF.

The chain couples TRBV14 to TRBJ1-2; D is possibly TRBD1 (5 bases). Trimming removed 0 bases from V and 4 bases from J, with 12 bases in between. Germline loops: CDR1 SGHDN, CDR2 FVKESK. The CDR3 length is 15 residues. Written as DNA, the CDR3 is TGTGCCAGCAGCCAAGATGACAGCTCCCGCTATGGCTACACCTTC. Its translation is CASSQDDSSRYGYTF.

The rearrangement uses TRBV27 and TRBJ2-1, with 7 bases lining up with TRBD2. Germline V CDR1 and CDR2: MNHEY, SMNVEV (reference sequence). The CDR3 extends over 12 amino acids. Trimming removed 9 bases from V and 9 bases from J; junction bases left unmatched: 8. The CDR3 bases are TGTGCCAGTACTGGGGCGGGGGTTGAGCAGTTCTTC. Its protein product is CASTGAGVEQFF.

The chain recombines TRBV3-1 (or the pseudogene TRBV3-2) with TRBJ2-4; tentatively, D is TRBD2 (5 bases). The CDR3 totals 12 residues. Between the trimmed V and J ends, which lost 1 base and 8 bases, there was a span of 6 bases. Germline CDR1 is LGHDT and CDR2 is YNNKEL (reference sequence). The CDR3 nucleotides read TGTGCCAGCAGCCAAGTGGAGGACATTCAGTACTTC. Its protein product is CASSQVEDIQYF.